This TCR beta chain emerged from a study of T cell changes during pregnancy in multiple sclerosis. The trim removed 3 bases at V and 5 bases at J, leaving 7 bases unmatched. Germline V gene lookup returns CDR1 KGHSH and CDR2 LQKENI. The CDR3 has 15 amino acids. Using immunoSEQ multiplex PCR, the repertoire was profiled, and TCRdb retains in-frame clones only, with some absent. The table has about 77,000 clones, around nine tenths seen once. The receptor was derived from a female donor with multiple sclerosis, enrolled in a pregnancy study. The sample consisted of peripheral blood, taken before pregnancy. V usage is TRBV18 and J usage is TRBJ1-1; 9 bases are shared with TRBD1. Here the CDR3 DNA reads TGTGCCAGCTCACCTTCTGAGACAGGGGGAACTGAAGCTTTCTTT. It codes for CASSPSETGGTEAFF.